Sequencing of this TCR beta chain was carried out in a study of breast tumors, draining lymph nodes, adjacent tissues. TCRdb used MiXCR to reprocess the multiplex PCR reads, holding one entry per CDR3 protein. This table has roughly 100,000 distinct CDR3 sequences, roughly 33% appearing once. In this sample, this clonotype turned up many times. The CDR3 spans 15 residues. V lost 4 bases and J 7 bases, leaving 18 bases between the germline ends. Germline CDR1 and CDR2: SGHRS and YFSETQ. Axillary draining lymph nodes of breast cancer patients supplied the node samples. The V gene is TRBV5-1, the J gene TRBJ1-5; D gene unclear. What was sequenced was axillary lymph node tissue. This clonotype was sampled from a female donor with breast cancer. Some clones in this sample may be carry-over from other donors' samples. In DNA form, the CDR3 reads TGCGCCAGCAGCCTCTCCCCCGGCGGAGGGCAGCCCCAGCATTTT. It is translated as CASSLSPGGGQPQHF. The variable domain in full, completed from reference TRBV5-1 and TRBJ1-5, reads KAGVTQTPRYLIKTRGQQVTLSCSPISGHRSVSWYQQTPGQGLQFLFEYFSETQRNKGNFPGRFSGRQFSNSRSEMNVSTLELGDSALYLCASSLSPGGGQPQHFGDGTRLSIL.